This TCR beta chain was recorded in a study of T cells in Graves' hyperthyroidism and ophthalmopathy. Overall study context: Sampling of peripheral blood happened at initial diagnosis, prior to any treatment. Whole-study results and caveats: The majority of expanded thyroid clonotypes above 0.001 also appeared in blood.

Amplification of TCR beta CDR3 regions used RNA as the template. TCR CDR3 underwent first-round RT-PCR with the HTBI primer set. TCRdb reanalysed the multiplex PCR reads using MiXCR and keeps one entry per CDR3 protein. There are about 290,000 distinct CDR3 sequences in the sample; roughly 15% occur only once, and about 33% lies in the top ten. Concerning this clonotype itself: Its antigen is not identified.

The CDR3 contains 17 residues. V lost 6 bases and J lost 0; bases outside the gene matches: 11. The germline V gene has CDR1 MDHEN and CDR2 SYDVKM. The clonotype comes from a woman aged 45-59 years with Graves' hyperthyroidism that later progressed to Graves' ophthalmopathy. The sample taken for sequencing was blood. The chain joins TRBV28 to TRBJ1-5; TRBD1 aligns across 7 bases. CDR3 amino acids: CASSWGDSIYSNQPQHF. The CDR3 region has the DNA TGTGCCAGCAGCTGGGGGGACAGTATCTATAGCAATCAGCCCCAGCATTTT.